What follows is one TCR beta chain and its context. What it recognizes is unknown. Unrecorded immune exposures were likely, despite nominal health at sampling. This record comes from a study of cytomegalovirus exposure and HLA in healthy donors. Study-level points and caveats: Earlier analysis found most TCR beta V segments productive about 87% or about 30% of the time. Analysis was carried out at a later point, and it linked a missense DCLRE1C variant to TCR beta V- and J-gene trimming.

Primers: 60 Vbeta forward and 13 Jbeta reverse. Clones were sequenced by immunoSEQ multiplex PCR, and TCRdb holds only the in-frame ones, with some missing. In the table there are some 130,000 clones, 70% to 80% of which are singletons. The CDR3 has 15 amino acids. Germline V CDR1 and CDR2: MNHNS, SASEGT. The J segment lost 2 bases and the V segment lost 6 bases, leaving 8 bases of the junction unmatched. The sequence was obtained from a man aged 35 to 55 in good health and CMV-seropositive. Sample: PBMCs. The chain couples TRBV6-1 to TRBJ1-2, with TRBD1 matching over 8 bases. The chain's CDR3 is CASRPGTGANYGYTF. The CDR3 DNA reads TGTGCCAGCAGACCCGGGACAGGAGCCAACTATGGCTACACCTTC.